This entry is about one T cell receptor (beta chain). These data originate in a study of shared T cell receptors in the human thymus. Some clones are missing from TCRdb's copy, which holds only in-frame ones; the method was immunoSEQ multiplex PCR. This repertoire shows hundreds of thousands of clones, roughly 90% found once; its top ten account for 0.0095% to 0.013%. The germline CDR1 and CDR2 sequences are SEHNR and FQNEAQ (reference sequence). The CDR3 runs to 13 residues. The ends were cut back, 5 bases at V and 7 bases at J, with 12 bases in the middle. The data also belong to a second study, concerning human thymus T cells. That work adds: Resections from corrective heart surgery provided thymus tissue.

The sequence derives from a boy in the first two years of life with a congenital heart defect. The chain recombines TRBV7-9 with TRBJ2-1; D is undetermined. Sequencing was carried out using thymocytes. The CDR3 protein is CASSPPLRNEQFF. In DNA form, the CDR3 reads TGTGCCAGCAGCCCACCCCTCAGGAATGAGCAGTTCTTC.